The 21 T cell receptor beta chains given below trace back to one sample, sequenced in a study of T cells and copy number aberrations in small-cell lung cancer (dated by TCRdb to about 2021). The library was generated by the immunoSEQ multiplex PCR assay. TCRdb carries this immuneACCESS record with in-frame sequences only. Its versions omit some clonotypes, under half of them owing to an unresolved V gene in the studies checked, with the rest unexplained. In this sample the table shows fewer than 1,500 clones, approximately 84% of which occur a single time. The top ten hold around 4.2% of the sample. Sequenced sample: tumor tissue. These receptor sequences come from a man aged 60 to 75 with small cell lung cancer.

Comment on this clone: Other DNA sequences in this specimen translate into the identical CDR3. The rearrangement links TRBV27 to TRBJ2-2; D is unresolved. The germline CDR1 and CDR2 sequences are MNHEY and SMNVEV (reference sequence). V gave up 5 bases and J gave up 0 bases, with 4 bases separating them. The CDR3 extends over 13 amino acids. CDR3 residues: CASSIPNTGELFF. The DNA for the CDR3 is TGTGCCAGCAGTATACCGAACACCGGGGAGCTGTTTTTT.

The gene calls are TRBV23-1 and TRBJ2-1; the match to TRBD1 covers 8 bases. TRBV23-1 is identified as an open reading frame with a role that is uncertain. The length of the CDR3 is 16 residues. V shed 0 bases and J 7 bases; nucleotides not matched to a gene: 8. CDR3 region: CASSQSRPGGPNEQFF. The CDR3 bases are TGCGCCAGCAGTCAATCTCGGCCAGGGGGCCCAAATGAGCAGTTCTTC.

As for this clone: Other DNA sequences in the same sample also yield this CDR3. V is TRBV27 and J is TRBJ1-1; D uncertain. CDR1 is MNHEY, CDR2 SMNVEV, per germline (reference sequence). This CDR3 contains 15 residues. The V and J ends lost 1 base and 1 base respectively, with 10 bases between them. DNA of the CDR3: TGTGCCAGCAGTTTATGGGGAGCCACGAACACTGAAGCTTTCTTT. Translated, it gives CASSLWGATNTEAFF.

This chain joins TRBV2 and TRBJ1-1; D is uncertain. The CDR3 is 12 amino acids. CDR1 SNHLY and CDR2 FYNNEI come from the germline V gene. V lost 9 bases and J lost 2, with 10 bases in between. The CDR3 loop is CARKYSNTEAFF. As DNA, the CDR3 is TGTGCCAGAAAGTACAGTAACACTGAAGCTTTCTTT.

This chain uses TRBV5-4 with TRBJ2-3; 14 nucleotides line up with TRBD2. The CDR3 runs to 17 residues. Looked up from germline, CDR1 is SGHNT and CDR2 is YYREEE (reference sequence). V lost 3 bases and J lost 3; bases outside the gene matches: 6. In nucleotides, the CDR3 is TGTGCCAGCAGCTCCAGACTAGCGGGAGGGCCAACAGATACGCAGTATTTT. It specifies CASSSRLAGGPTDTQYF.

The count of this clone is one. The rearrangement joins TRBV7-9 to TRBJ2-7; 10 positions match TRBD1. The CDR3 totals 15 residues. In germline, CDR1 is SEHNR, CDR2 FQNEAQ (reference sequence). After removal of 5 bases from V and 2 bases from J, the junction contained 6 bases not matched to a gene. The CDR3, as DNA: TGTGCCAGCAGCCGTCCTGGGACAGGGGCCTACGAGCAGTACTTC. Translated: CASSRPGTGAYEQYF.

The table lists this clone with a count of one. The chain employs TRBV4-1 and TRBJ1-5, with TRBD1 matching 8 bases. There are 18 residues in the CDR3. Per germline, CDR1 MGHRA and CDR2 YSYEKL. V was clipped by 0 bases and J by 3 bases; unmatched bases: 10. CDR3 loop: CASSQDRQGIGANQPQHF. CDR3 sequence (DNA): TGCGCCAGCAGCCAAGACCGACAGGGGATCGGGGCCAATCAGCCCCAGCATTTT.

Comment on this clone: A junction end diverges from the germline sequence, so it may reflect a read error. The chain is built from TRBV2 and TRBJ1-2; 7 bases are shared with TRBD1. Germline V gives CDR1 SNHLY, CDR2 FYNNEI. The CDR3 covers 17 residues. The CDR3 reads CVSSGGGNSGTEYGYTF. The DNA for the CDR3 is TGTGTCAGCAGTGGCGGCGGAAATTCCGGGACAGAGTATGGCTACACCTTC.

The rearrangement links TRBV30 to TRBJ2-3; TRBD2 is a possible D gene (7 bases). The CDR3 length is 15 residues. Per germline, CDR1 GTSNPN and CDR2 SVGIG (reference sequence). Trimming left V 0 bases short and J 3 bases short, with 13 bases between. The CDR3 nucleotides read TGTGCCTGGAGTGTTGGGGGAGGGGGTACAGATACGCAGTATTTT. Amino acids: CAWSVGGGGTDTQYF.

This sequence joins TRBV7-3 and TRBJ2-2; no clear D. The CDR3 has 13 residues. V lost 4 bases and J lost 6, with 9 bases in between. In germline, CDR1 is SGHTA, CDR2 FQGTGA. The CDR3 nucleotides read TGTGCCAGCAGCTCGGTGCGGTCCGGGGAGCTGTTTTTT. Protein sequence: CASSSVRSGELFF.

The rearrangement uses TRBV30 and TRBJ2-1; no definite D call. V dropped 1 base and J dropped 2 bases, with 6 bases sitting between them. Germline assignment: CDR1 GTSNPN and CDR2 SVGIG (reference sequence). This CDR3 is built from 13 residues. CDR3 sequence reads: CAWSASAYNEQFF. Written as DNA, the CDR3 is TGTGCCTGGAGTGCTTCTGCCTACAATGAGCAGTTCTTC.

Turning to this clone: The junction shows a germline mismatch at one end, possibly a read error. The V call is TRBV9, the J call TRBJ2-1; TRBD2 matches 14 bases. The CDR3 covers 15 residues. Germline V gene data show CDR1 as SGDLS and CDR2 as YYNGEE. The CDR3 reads CASSATGLAGAEQLF. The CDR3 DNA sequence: TGTGCCAGCAGCGCGACGGGACTAGCGGGAGCTGAGCAGCTCTTC.

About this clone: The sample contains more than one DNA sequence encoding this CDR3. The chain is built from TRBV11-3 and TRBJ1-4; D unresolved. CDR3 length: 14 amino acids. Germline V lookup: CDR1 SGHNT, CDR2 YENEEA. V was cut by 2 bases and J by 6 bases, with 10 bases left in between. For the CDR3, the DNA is TGTGCCAGCAGCTTAACCAGTGGCGATGAAAAACTGTTTTTT. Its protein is CASSLTSGDEKLFF.

Here the CDR3 DNA reads TGTGCCAGCAGCTTTGGGGACAGCGATAATGAAAAACTGTTTTTT. Its translation is CASSFGDSDNEKLFF. The chain joins TRBV5-4 to TRBJ1-4; 7 positions match TRBD1. Trimming cost V 2 bases and J 4 bases; bases outside gene matches: 5. The CDR3 contains 15 residues. CDR1 SGHNT and CDR2 YYREEE come from the germline V gene (reference sequence).

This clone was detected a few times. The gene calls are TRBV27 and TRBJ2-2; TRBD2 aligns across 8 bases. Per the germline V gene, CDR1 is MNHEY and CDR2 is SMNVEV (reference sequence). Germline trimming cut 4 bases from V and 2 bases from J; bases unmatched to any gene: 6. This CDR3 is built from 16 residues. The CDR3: CASSYMTSANTGELFF. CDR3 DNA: TGTGCCAGCAGTTATATGACTAGCGCCAACACCGGGGAGCTGTTTTTT.

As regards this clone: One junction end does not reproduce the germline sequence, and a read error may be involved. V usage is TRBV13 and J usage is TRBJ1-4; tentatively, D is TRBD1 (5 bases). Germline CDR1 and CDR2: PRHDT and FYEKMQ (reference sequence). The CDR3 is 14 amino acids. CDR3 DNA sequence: TGTGCCAGCAGCCCAGGGATAACTAATGAAAAACTGGTTTTT. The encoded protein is CASSPGITNEKLVF.

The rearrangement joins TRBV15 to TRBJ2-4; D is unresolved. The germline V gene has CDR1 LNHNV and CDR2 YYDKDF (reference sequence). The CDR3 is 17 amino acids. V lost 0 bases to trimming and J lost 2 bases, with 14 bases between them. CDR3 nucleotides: TGTGCCACCAGCAGAGACCAATCGGGCGTAACCAAAAACATTCAGTACTTC. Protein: CATSRDQSGVTKNIQYF.

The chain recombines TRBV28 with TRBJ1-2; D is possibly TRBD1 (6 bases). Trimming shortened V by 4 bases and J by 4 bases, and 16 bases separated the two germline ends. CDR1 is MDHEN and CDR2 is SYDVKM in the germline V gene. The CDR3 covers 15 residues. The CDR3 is CASSSTIGQPYGYTF. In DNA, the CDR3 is TGTGCCAGCAGTTCAACAATAGGACAGCCCTATGGCTACACCTTC.

The CDR3 DNA is TGCGCCAGCAGCTCCCAACTTAGGAACACAGATACGCAGTATTTT. Encoded protein: CASSSQLRNTDTQYF. This chain joins TRBV5-1 and TRBJ2-3; unclear D gene. CDR3 length: 15 amino acids. Germline lookup yields CDR1 SGHRS and CDR2 YFSETQ. V was shortened by 3 bases and J by 2 bases, with 13 bases between the two germline ends.

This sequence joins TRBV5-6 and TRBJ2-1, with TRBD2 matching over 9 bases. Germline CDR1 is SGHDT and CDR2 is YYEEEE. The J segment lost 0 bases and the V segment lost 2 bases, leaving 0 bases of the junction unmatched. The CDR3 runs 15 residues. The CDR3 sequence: CASSFSGSSYNEQFF. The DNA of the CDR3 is TGTGCCAGCAGCTTTAGCGGGAGCTCCTACAATGAGCAGTTCTTC.

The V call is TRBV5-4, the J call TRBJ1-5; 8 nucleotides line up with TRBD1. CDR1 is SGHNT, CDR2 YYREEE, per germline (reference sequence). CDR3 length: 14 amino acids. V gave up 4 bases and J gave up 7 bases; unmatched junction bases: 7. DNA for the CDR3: TGTGCCAGCAGCGAGGGACAGGATGTCCAGCCCCAGCATTTT. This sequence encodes CASSEGQDVQPQHF.